These 18 T cell receptor beta chains were all obtained from the same sample, sequenced in a study of T-cell reconstitution after alpha-beta-depleted transplantation in children. Preparing the TCRbeta library involved the use of unique molecular identifiers. TCRdb re-analysed the PCR reads in MiXCR, keeping a single row per CDR3 protein. The sample includes 600,000 to 700,000 distinct CDR3 sequences, 10% to 15% seen only once; the top ten take approximately 0.8%. The starting material was PBMCs, obtained before TCRalphabeta/CD19-depleted stem cell transplant. Receptors were obtained from a girl aged 2-10 years with congenital amegakaryocytic thrombocytopenia, due to receive a stem cell transplant.

Many counts were recorded for this clonotype. The chain recombines TRBV5-1 with TRBJ2-1; D unclear. Germline V lookup: CDR1 SGHRS, CDR2 YFSETQ. The CDR3 length is 14 residues. The V and J ends lost 0 bases and 5 bases respectively, with 9 bases between them. DNA for the CDR3: TGCGCCAGCAGCTTGGGGTGGTTCGACAATGAGCAGTTCTTC. Its translation is CASSLGWFDNEQFF.

Regarding this clonotype: This clone may be a read error of a much larger clone one base away. The CDR3 ends on some other residue instead of the conserved phenylalanine or tryptophan, so this is likely a read error. The chain links TRBV20-1 to TRBJ2-2; a possible D gene is TRBD1 (6 bases). The CDR3 covers 12 residues. The V end lost 6 bases, the J end lost 3 bases, and 8 bases lay between the germline ends. Germline lookup yields CDR1 DFQATT and CDR2 SNEGSKA (reference sequence). The CDR3 region has the DNA TGCAGTGCCGAGGGGGACACCGGGGAGCTGTTTTAT. It encodes CSAEGDTGELFY.

Ten or more counts support this clonotype. The chain links TRBV27 to TRBJ2-5; D is perhaps TRBD2 (6 bases). Trimming took 2 bases from V and 5 from J, leaving 9 bases between them. The CDR3 is made up of 13 amino acids. Germline V gene data show CDR1 as MNHEY and CDR2 as SMNVEV (reference sequence). CDR3 nucleotide sequence: TGTGCCAGCAGTTTACGGGAGCGGGAGACCCAGTACTTC. As protein: CASSLRERETQYF.

This clonotype was detected ten times or more. The junction departs from germline at one end; a sequencing error may be responsible. V is TRBV7-9 and J is TRBJ2-2; D is ambiguous. This CDR3 has 13 residues. Germline CDR1 reads SEHNR; CDR2 reads FQNEAQ (reference sequence). This CDR3 is CASSLVGAGELFF. CDR3 nucleotide sequence: TGTGCCAGCAGTTTAGTTGGGGCCGGGGAGCTGTTTTTT.

This clonotype showed up many times. This chain links TRBV12-3 or TRBV12-4 with TRBJ2-1; the match to TRBD2 covers 7 bases. There are 14 residues in the CDR3. The ends lost 7 bases at V and 1 base at J; junction bases unmatched: 4. CDR3 residues: CASNTGGSYNEQFF. The CDR3 nucleotides are TGTGCCAGCAACACGGGGGGTTCCTACAATGAGCAGTTCTTC.

The chain joins TRBV30 to TRBJ2-5; 13 bases map to TRBD2. Trimming removed 1 base from V and 5 bases from J; junction bases left unmatched: 4. Germline V gives CDR1 GTSNPN, CDR2 SVGIG (reference sequence). The CDR3 sequence is 15 residues long. CDR3 nucleotide sequence: TGTGCCTGGAGTGCCGGGACTAGCGGGAAGGAGACCCAGTACTTC. This translates into CAWSAGTSGKETQYF.

The V and J genes are TRBV5-6 and TRBJ1-2; possibly TRBD1 for D (6 bases). V was trimmed by 1 base and J by 8 bases, leaving 15 bases between them. CDR1 and CDR2 from the germline V gene are SGHDT and YYEEEE. The CDR3 contains 14 residues. CDR3 amino acids: CASSLFRQGSGYTF. In DNA form, the CDR3 reads TGTGCCAGCAGCTTGTTTAGGCAGGGGAGCGGCTACACCTTC.

This clonotype has just a few counts. This chain connects TRBV20-1 to TRBJ2-7, with 7 bases that match TRBD2. Germline values: CDR1 DFQATT, CDR2 SNEGSKA (reference sequence). CDR3 length: 14 amino acids. Trimming at V came to 5 bases and at J to 6 bases, leaving 13 bases not matched to a gene. CDR3 amino acids: CSAYLSGDSSEQYF. CDR3 in DNA: TGCAGTGCTTACCTGAGCGGGGATTCTTCCGAGCAGTACTTC.

The chain carries TRBV5-5 and TRBJ2-2; perhaps TRBD2 as D (5 bases). This CDR3 is 13 amino acids long. Trimming removed 2 bases from V and 7 bases from J, with 9 bases in between. Germline values: CDR1 SGHKS, CDR2 YYEKEE (reference sequence). CDR3 nucleotide sequence: TGTGCCAGCAGCTTAATAGCGATCGGGGAGCTGTTTTTT. Its translation is CASSLIAIGELFF.

V usage is TRBV12-3 or TRBV12-4 and J usage is TRBJ2-7; tentatively, D is TRBD1 (6 bases). This CDR3 has 13 residues. Trimming stripped 5 bases from V and 6 bases from J, with 14 bases between. CDR3 DNA sequence: TGTGCCAGCAGTCTCTTTGGGGGCAGCGAGCAGTACTTC. As protein: CASSLFGGSEQYF.

This clonotype was counted many times. The V gene is TRBV12-3 or TRBV12-4, the J gene TRBJ2-1; TRBD2 aligns across 9 bases. The V and J ends lost 10 bases and 7 bases, in that order; junction bases with no gene match: 8. CDR3 length: 13 amino acids. The CDR3 sequence: CATRLAALNEQFF. The CDR3 DNA sequence: TGTGCCACCAGACTAGCGGCCCTTAATGAGCAGTTCTTC.

This clonotype came up many times. The chain combines TRBV28 with TRBJ2-1; 7 nucleotides agree with TRBD1. This CDR3 is 13 amino acids long. Per germline, CDR1 MDHEN and CDR2 SYDVKM. The V and J ends lost 5 bases and 7 bases, in that order; junction bases with no gene match: 5. CDR3 bases: TGTGCCAGCAGTCCCGAACAGGGGAATGAGCAGTTCTTC. This codes for CASSPEQGNEQFF.

Worth noting for this clonotype: At one end the junction does not follow the germline gene, possibly because of a read error. This rearrangement joins TRBV30 to TRBJ1-2; D is uncertain. Germline loops: CDR1 GTSNPN, CDR2 SVGIG (reference sequence). The CDR3 length is 11 residues. This CDR3 reads CAWSRNYGYAF. As DNA, the CDR3 is TGTGCCTGGAGTCGGAACTATGGCTACGCCTTC.

The chain has TRBV24-1 and TRBJ2-3, with unresolved D. CDR3 length: 15 amino acids. Germline assignment: CDR1 KGHDR and CDR2 SFDVKD. The V and J ends lost 3 bases and 0 bases respectively, with 9 bases between them. CDR3 DNA: TGTGCCACCAGTGATCCTACCGGGAGCACAGATACGCAGTATTTT. Protein sequence: CATSDPTGSTDTQYF.

The rearrangement links TRBV7-9 to TRBJ2-7; 10 nucleotides line up with TRBD2. Germline loops: CDR1 SEHNR, CDR2 FQNEAQ (reference sequence). This CDR3 has 16 amino acids. The trim removed 0 bases at V and 4 bases at J, leaving 6 bases unmatched. The CDR3 loop reads CASSLAGLAGEYEQYF. CDR3 DNA: TGTGCCAGCAGCTTAGCGGGGCTAGCGGGAGAATACGAGCAGTACTTC.

This clonotype was seen ten or more times. The gene calls are TRBV29-1 and TRBJ1-1; 8 bases align to TRBD1. J gave up 1 base and V 8 bases, and 6 bases lay outside the gene matches. CDR1 and CDR2 (germline): SQVTM, ANQGSEA. CDR3 size: 13 residues. CDR3 sequence: CSQTTGENTEAFF. The CDR3 DNA is TGCAGCCAGACGACAGGGGAGAACACTGAAGCTTTCTTT.

The sample holds a few counts of this clonotype. The chain has TRBV28 and TRBJ2-1; 8 bases align to TRBD1. The CDR3 spans 14 residues. Trimming at V came to 5 bases and at J to 9 bases, leaving 9 bases not matched to a gene. CDR1 MDHEN and CDR2 SYDVKM come from the germline V gene. CDR3 sequence reads: CASSPRTGKAEQFF. The CDR3 DNA sequence: TGTGCCAGCAGTCCGAGGACAGGGAAGGCTGAGCAGTTCTTC.

The chain couples TRBV14 to TRBJ2-3; 8 bases are a match to TRBD2. Germline V gene lookup returns CDR1 SGHDN and CDR2 FVKESK. The trim removed 4 bases at V and 3 bases at J, leaving 24 bases unmatched. CDR3 length: 21 amino acids. CDR3 amino acids: CASSPRLITAGGPGVTDTQYF. Here the CDR3 DNA reads TGTGCCAGCAGCCCAAGATTGATAACGGCGGGAGGACCGGGGGTAACAGATACGCAGTATTTT. The complete variable domain, with remaining parts taken from reference TRBV14 and TRBJ2-3, reads EAGVTQFPSHSVIEKGQTVTLRCDPISGHDNLYWYRRVMGKEIKFLLHFVKESKQDESGMPNNRFLAERTGGTYSTLKVQPAELEDSGVYFCASSPRLITAGGPGVTDTQYFGPGTRLTVL.